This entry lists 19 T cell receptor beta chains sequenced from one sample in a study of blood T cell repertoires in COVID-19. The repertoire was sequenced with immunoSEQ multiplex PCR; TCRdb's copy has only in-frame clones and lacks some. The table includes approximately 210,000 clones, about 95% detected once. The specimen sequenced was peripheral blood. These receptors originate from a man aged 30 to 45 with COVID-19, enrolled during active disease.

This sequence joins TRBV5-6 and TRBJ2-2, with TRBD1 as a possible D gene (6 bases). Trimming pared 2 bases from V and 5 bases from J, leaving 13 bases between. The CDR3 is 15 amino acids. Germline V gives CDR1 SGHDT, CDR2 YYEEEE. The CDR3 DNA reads TGTGCCAGCAGCTTCTTTACAGGGTCGACCGGGGAGCTGTTTTTT. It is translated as CASSFFTGSTGELFF.

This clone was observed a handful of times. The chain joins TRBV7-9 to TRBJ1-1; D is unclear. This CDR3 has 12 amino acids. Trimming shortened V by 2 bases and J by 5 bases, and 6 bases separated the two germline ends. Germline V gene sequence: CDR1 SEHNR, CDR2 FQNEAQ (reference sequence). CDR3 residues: CASSLLFTEAFF. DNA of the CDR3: TGTGCCAGCAGCTTACTTTTTACTGAAGCTTTCTTT.

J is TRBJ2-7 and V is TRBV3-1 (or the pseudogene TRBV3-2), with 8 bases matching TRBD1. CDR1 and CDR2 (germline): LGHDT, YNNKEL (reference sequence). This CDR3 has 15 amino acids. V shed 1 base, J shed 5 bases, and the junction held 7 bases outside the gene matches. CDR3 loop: CASSQGTGSFDEQYF. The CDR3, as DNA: TGTGCCAGCAGCCAAGGGACAGGGTCATTCGACGAGCAGTACTTC.

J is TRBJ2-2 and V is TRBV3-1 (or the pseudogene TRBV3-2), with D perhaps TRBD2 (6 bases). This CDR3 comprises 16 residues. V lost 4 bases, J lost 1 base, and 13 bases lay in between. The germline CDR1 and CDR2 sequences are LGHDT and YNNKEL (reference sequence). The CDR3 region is CASSPPTRGNTGELFF. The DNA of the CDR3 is TGTGCCAGCAGCCCCCCTACGCGGGGGAACACCGGGGAGCTGTTTTTT.

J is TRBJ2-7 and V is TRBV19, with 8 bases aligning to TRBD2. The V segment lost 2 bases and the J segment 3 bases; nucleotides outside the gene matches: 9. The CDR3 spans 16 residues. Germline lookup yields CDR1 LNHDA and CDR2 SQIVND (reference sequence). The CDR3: CASSILQKRGIYEQYF. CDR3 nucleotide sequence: TGTGCCAGTAGTATACTGCAAAAGCGGGGGATCTACGAGCAGTACTTC.

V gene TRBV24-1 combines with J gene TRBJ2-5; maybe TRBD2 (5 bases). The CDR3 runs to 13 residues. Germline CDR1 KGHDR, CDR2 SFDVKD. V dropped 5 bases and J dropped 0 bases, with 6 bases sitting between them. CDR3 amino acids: CATSAADQETQYF. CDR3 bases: TGTGCCACCAGTGCAGCGGACCAAGAGACCCAGTACTTC.

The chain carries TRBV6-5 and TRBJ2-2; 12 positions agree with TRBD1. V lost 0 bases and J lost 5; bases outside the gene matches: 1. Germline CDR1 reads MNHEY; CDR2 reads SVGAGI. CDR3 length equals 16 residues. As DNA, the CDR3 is TGTGCCAGCAGTTACTCGGGACAGGGGGCGACCGGGGAGCTGTTTTTT. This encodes CASSYSGQGATGELFF.

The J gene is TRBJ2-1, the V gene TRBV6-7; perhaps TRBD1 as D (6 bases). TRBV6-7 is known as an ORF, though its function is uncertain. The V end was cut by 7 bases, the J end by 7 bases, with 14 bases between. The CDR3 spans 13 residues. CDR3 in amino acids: CASTAGQKNEQFF. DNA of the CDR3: TGTGCCAGCACAGCTGGACAGAAGAATGAGCAGTTCTTC.

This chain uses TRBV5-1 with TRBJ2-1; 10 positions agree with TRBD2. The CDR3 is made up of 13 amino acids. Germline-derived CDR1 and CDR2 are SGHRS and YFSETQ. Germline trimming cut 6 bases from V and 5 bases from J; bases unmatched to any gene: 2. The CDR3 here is CASTSGGDNEQFF. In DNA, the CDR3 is TGCGCCAGCACTAGCGGGGGTGACAATGAGCAGTTCTTC.

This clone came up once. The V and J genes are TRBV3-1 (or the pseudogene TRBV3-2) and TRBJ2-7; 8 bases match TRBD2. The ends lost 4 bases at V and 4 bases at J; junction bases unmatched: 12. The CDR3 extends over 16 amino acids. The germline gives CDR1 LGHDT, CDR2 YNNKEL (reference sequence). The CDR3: CASSPTVTSGEYEQYF. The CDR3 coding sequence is TGTGCCAGCAGCCCCACCGTTACTAGCGGCGAGTACGAGCAGTACTTC.

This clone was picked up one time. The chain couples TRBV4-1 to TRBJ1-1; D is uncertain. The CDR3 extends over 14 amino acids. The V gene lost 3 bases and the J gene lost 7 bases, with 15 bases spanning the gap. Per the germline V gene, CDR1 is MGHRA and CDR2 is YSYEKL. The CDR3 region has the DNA TGCGCCAGCAGCCATCCAATAAAAACTGGTGAAGCTTTCTTT. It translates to CASSHPIKTGEAFF.

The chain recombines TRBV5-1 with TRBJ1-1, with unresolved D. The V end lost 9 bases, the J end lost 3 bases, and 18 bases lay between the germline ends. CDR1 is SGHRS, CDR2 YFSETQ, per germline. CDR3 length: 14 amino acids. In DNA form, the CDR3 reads TGCGCCACCTCCTACCGGTCAGCGGACACTGAAGCTTTCTTT. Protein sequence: CATSYRSADTEAFF.

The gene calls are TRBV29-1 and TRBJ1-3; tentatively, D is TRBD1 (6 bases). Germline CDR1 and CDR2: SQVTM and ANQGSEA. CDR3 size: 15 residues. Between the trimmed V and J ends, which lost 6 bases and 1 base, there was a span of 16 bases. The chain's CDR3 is CSVTRDTQSGNTIYF. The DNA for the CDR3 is TGCAGCGTAACTCGGGACACGCAATCTGGAAACACCATATATTTT.

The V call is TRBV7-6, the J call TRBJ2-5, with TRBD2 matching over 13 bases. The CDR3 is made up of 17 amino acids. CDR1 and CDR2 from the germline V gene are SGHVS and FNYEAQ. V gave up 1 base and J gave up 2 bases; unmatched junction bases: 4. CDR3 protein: CASSLGLAGGGQETQYF. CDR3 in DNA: TGTGCCAGCAGCTTAGGACTAGCGGGGGGCGGGCAAGAGACCCAGTACTTC.

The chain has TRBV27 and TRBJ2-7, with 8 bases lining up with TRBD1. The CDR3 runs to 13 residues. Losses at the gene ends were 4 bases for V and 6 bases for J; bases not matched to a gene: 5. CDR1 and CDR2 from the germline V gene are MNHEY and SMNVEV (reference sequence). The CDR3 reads CASSSQGVGEQYF. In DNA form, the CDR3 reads TGTGCCAGCAGTTCACAGGGGGTCGGCGAGCAGTACTTC.

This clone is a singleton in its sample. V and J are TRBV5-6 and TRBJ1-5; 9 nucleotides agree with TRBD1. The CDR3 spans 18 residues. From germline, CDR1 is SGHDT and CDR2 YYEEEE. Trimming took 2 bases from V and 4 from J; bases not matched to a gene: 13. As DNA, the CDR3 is TGTGCCAGCAGCTTCTCCCGGGGGGGGACAGGGAGAAATCAGCCCCAGCATTTT. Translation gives CASSFSRGGTGRNQPQHF.

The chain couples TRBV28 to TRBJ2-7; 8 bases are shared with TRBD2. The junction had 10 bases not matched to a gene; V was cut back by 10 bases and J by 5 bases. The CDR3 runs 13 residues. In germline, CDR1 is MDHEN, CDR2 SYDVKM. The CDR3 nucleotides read TGTGCCACCACCGGGGGGGTTACCCACGAGCAGTACTTC. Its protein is CATTGGVTHEQYF.

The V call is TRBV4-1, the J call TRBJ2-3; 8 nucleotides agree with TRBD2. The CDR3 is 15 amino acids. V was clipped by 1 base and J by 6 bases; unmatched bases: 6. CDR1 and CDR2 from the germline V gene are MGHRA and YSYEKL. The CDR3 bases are TGCGCCAGCAGCCAAGTATCGACGGGGGGGGATACGCAGTATTTT. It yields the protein CASSQVSTGGDTQYF.

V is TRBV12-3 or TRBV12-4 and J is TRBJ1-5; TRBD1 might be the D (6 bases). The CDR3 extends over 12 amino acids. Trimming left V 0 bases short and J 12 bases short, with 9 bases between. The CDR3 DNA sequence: TGTGCCAGCAGTTTAGCCGGGACACACCAGCATTTT. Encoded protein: CASSLAGTHQHF.